A selection of T cell receptor beta chains follows, all from one sample in a study of cytomegalovirus exposure and HLA in healthy donors. Sequenced by immunoSEQ multiplex PCR; TCRdb stores in-frame clones only, minus some. Of approximately 150,000 clones detected, about four fifths appear once; the ten largest clones hold 4.9%. Sequences were obtained from PBMCs. The receptor set was obtained from a woman aged 18-29 years in good health and CMV-seropositive. Both conserved end residues are part of each CDR3. Clone size is stated in some rows and not others, as once, few, many or a class when expanded.

cdr3_aa: CATSLTGENAEAFF
v_call: TRBV15
clone_size: NA
cdr3_length: 14
j_call: TRBJ1-1

cdr3_aa: CASSIVGLASNEQYF
v_call: TRBV19
clone_size: once
cdr3_length: 15
j_call: TRBJ2-7

cdr3_aa: CATSSSWGDSFGYEQYF
v_call: TRBV15
clone_size: NA
cdr3_length: 17
j_call: TRBJ2-7

cdr3_aa: CASTRLVSGGAAGELFF
v_call: TRBV2
clone_size: once
cdr3_length: 17
j_call: TRBJ2-2

cdr3_aa: CASSQAGTVNEKLFF
v_call: TRBV4-3
clone_size: NA
cdr3_length: 15
j_call: TRBJ1-4

cdr3_aa: CASSQDPGLNTDTQYF
v_call: TRBV4-2
clone_size: once
cdr3_length: 16
j_call: TRBJ2-3

cdr3_aa: CASRLGEGPGNTIYF
v_call: TRBV7-9
clone_size: NA
cdr3_length: 15
j_call: TRBJ1-3

cdr3_aa: CASNKNPGQRGYTF
v_call: TRBV7-9
clone_size: NA
cdr3_length: 14
j_call: TRBJ1-2

cdr3_aa: CASSWAPGHSFYGYTF
v_call: TRBV5-6
clone_size: NA
cdr3_length: 16
j_call: TRBJ1-2

cdr3_aa: CSAQGGLSYEQYF
v_call: TRBV29-1
clone_size: NA
cdr3_length: 13
j_call: TRBJ2-7

cdr3_aa: CASTTGGISTDTQYF
v_call: TRBV7-2
clone_size: NA
cdr3_length: 15
j_call: TRBJ2-3

cdr3_aa: CASSFRTGGDEQFF
v_call: TRBV5-1
clone_size: NA
cdr3_length: 14
j_call: TRBJ2-1

cdr3_aa: CASTRGGFVNEQFF
v_call: TRBV6-1
clone_size: NA
cdr3_length: 14
j_call: TRBJ2-1

cdr3_aa: CASSLSRGRASTDTQYF
v_call: TRBV4-1
clone_size: NA
cdr3_length: 17
j_call: TRBJ2-3

cdr3_aa: CASSETILTRGYTF
v_call: TRBV25-1
clone_size: NA
cdr3_length: 14
j_call: TRBJ1-2

cdr3_aa: CASSLVSGANTGELFF
v_call: TRBV5-1
clone_size: NA
cdr3_length: 16
j_call: TRBJ2-2

cdr3_aa: CASSQERSSSYEQYF
v_call: TRBV4-2
clone_size: NA
cdr3_length: 15
j_call: TRBJ2-7

cdr3_aa: CASSKSDSGGYTF
v_call: TRBV19
clone_size: NA
cdr3_length: 13
j_call: TRBJ1-2

cdr3_aa: CASRRDRQNTGELFF
v_call: TRBV27
clone_size: NA
cdr3_length: 15
j_call: TRBJ2-2

cdr3_aa: CASSDVASGGARDTQYF
v_call: TRBV2
clone_size: once
cdr3_length: 17
j_call: TRBJ2-3

cdr3_aa: CASSHPGLAGTSSYNEQFF
v_call: TRBV4-1
clone_size: NA
cdr3_length: 19
j_call: TRBJ2-1

cdr3_aa: CASKADSVRADTQYF
v_call: TRBV28
clone_size: NA
cdr3_length: 15
j_call: TRBJ2-3

cdr3_aa: CASSASGERHEQYF
v_call: TRBV19
clone_size: NA
cdr3_length: 14
j_call: NA

cdr3_aa: CASSLGGTGGTGAFF
v_call: TRBV7-9
clone_size: NA
cdr3_length: 15
j_call: TRBJ1-1

cdr3_aa: CASSPDREGTEAFF
v_call: TRBV19
clone_size: NA
cdr3_length: 14
j_call: TRBJ1-1

cdr3_aa: CASSVKGQAGLTGELFF
v_call: TRBV9
clone_size: NA
cdr3_length: 17
j_call: TRBJ2-2

cdr3_aa: CASSARGQGNYGYTF
v_call: TRBV5-6
clone_size: few
cdr3_length: 15
j_call: TRBJ1-2

cdr3_aa: CASRTGGGETQYF
v_call: TRBV7-2
clone_size: few
cdr3_length: 13
j_call: TRBJ2-5

cdr3_aa: CASSLEAGYQETQYF
v_call: TRBV7-7
clone_size: NA
cdr3_length: 15
j_call: TRBJ2-5

cdr3_aa: CSVEKRPETGTGGTVTGELFF
v_call: TRBV29-1
clone_size: NA
cdr3_length: 21
j_call: TRBJ2-2

cdr3_aa: CAISESPRTGNTIYF
v_call: TRBV10-3
clone_size: NA
cdr3_length: 15
j_call: TRBJ1-3

cdr3_aa: CASSGTSFDTQYF
v_call: TRBV11-3
clone_size: NA
cdr3_length: 13
j_call: TRBJ2-3

cdr3_aa: CASSASQGVGLRGQPQHF
v_call: TRBV13
clone_size: once
cdr3_length: 18
j_call: TRBJ1-5

cdr3_aa: CASSYSSGASEKLFF
v_call: TRBV6-6
clone_size: NA
cdr3_length: 15
j_call: TRBJ1-4

cdr3_aa: CASSLDRWSDEQFF
v_call: TRBV5-1
clone_size: NA
cdr3_length: 14
j_call: TRBJ2-1

cdr3_aa: CASSGGTGTVYEQYF
v_call: TRBV2
clone_size: NA
cdr3_length: 15
j_call: TRBJ2-7

cdr3_aa: CASSQAEGTGTFNEQFF
v_call: TRBV4-2
clone_size: once
cdr3_length: 17
j_call: TRBJ2-1

cdr3_aa: CASSLKQADFSYGYTF
v_call: TRBV7-9
clone_size: NA
cdr3_length: 16
j_call: TRBJ1-2

cdr3_aa: CASSLLPGLASDTQYF
v_call: TRBV7-2
clone_size: once
cdr3_length: 16
j_call: TRBJ2-3

cdr3_aa: CASSLYQLPGGYTF
v_call: TRBV7-9
clone_size: NA
cdr3_length: 14
j_call: TRBJ1-2

cdr3_aa: CASRKFQGLNEQFF
v_call: TRBV27
clone_size: NA
cdr3_length: 14
j_call: TRBJ2-1

cdr3_aa: CASSLGGGTDYGYTF
v_call: TRBV5-6
clone_size: NA
cdr3_length: 15
j_call: TRBJ1-2

cdr3_aa: CASSRPSGDGRIF
v_call: TRBV6-5
clone_size: NA
cdr3_length: 13
j_call: TRBJ2-7

cdr3_aa: CASRATSGVSYEQYF
v_call: TRBV2
clone_size: NA
cdr3_length: 15
j_call: TRBJ2-7

cdr3_aa: CASSPLPLAGVYEQYF
v_call: TRBV2
clone_size: NA
cdr3_length: 16
j_call: TRBJ2-7

cdr3_aa: CASSHTGGDQPQHF
v_call: TRBV4-2
clone_size: NA
cdr3_length: 14
j_call: TRBJ1-5

cdr3_aa: CASSAASTDTQYF
v_call: TRBV9
clone_size: NA
cdr3_length: 13
j_call: TRBJ2-3

cdr3_aa: CASSLRTSGGAGELFF
v_call: TRBV9
clone_size: NA
cdr3_length: 16
j_call: TRBJ2-2

cdr3_aa: CASSKGIQGNQPQHF
v_call: TRBV27
clone_size: NA
cdr3_length: 15
j_call: TRBJ1-5

cdr3_aa: CASSHWTGSNEQFF
v_call: TRBV4-2
clone_size: NA
cdr3_length: 14
j_call: TRBJ2-1

cdr3_aa: CSARVGAGETQYF
v_call: TRBV29-1
clone_size: once
cdr3_length: 13
j_call: TRBJ2-5

cdr3_aa: CASALGQGVRDWYPLHF
v_call: TRBV19
clone_size: NA
cdr3_length: 17
j_call: TRBJ1-6

cdr3_aa: CASSLAGGREQYF
v_call: TRBV7-8
clone_size: NA
cdr3_length: 13
j_call: TRBJ2-7

cdr3_aa: CASSQGTGGNQPQHF
v_call: TRBV18
clone_size: NA
cdr3_length: 15
j_call: TRBJ1-5

cdr3_aa: CSVSPQGYEQYF
v_call: TRBV29-1
clone_size: NA
cdr3_length: 12
j_call: TRBJ2-7

cdr3_aa: CASLGVNTDTQYF
v_call: TRBV5-1
clone_size: once
cdr3_length: 13
j_call: TRBJ2-3

cdr3_aa: CASSLGRGTEAFF
v_call: TRBV5-6
clone_size: NA
cdr3_length: 13
j_call: TRBJ1-1

cdr3_aa: CASSSFGGYEQYF
v_call: TRBV7-2
clone_size: once
cdr3_length: 13
j_call: TRBJ2-7

cdr3_aa: CASSEGGGGDTEAFF
v_call: TRBV6-1
clone_size: NA
cdr3_length: 15
j_call: TRBJ1-1